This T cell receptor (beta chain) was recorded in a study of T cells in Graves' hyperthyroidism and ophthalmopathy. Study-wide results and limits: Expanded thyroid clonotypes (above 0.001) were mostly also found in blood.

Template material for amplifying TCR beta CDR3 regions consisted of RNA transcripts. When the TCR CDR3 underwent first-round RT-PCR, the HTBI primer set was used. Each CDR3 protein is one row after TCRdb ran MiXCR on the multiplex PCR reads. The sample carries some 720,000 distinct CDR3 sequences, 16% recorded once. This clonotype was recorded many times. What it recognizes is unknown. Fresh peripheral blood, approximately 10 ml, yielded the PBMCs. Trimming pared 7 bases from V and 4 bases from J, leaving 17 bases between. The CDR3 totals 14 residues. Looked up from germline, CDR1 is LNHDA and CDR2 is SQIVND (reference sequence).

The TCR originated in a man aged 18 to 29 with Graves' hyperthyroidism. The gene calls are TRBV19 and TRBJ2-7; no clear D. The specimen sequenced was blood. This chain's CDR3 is CASMLQDGYYEQYF. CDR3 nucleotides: TGTGCCAGTATGCTTCAGGACGGATATTACGAGCAGTACTTC.